This T cell receptor beta chain was captured in a study of radiation and T cells in renal cell carcinoma. Study results and limitations: Top tumor clonotypes rose in blood 2 weeks post-radiation, then contracted.

With respect to this clone: Its antigen is currently unknown.

The CDR3 spans 16 residues. J was trimmed by 5 bases and V by 4 bases; bases with no gene match: 11. Germline V CDR1 and CDR2: SGHKS, YYEKEE (reference sequence). The time point here: baseline pretreatment blood. Treatment specified: 15 Gy SBRT to primary tumor, nephrectomy 4 weeks later. Clear cell pathology was present in this patient's renal cell carcinoma. The repertoire was sequenced with immunoSEQ multiplex PCR; TCRdb's copy has only in-frame clones and lacks some. Found here are 95,000 to 150,000 clones, roughly four fifths of them singletons; the top ten hold approximately 3%. The TCR originated in a woman in her fifties or sixties with renal cell carcinoma. This chain uses TRBV5-5 with TRBJ1-2; 10 nucleotides line up with TRBD1. This sample comprised blood, obtained from a patient whose treatment included radiotherapy and nephrectomy. The CDR3 DNA sequence: TGTGCCAGCAGCCTTACGGACAGGGGGTTCGGGTATGGCTACACCTTC. This gives the protein CASSLTDRGFGYGYTF.